This T cell receptor beta chain was recorded in a study of cytomegalovirus exposure and HLA in healthy donors. V lost 6 bases to trimming and J lost 3 bases, with 24 bases between them. CDR1 is SGHRS and CDR2 is YFSETQ in the germline V gene. There are 17 residues in the CDR3. The PCR used 60 Vbeta and 13 Jbeta primers. Assay: immunoSEQ multiplex PCR; the TCRdb copy retains only in-frame clones and omits some. Among around 80,000 clones, roughly 72% were seen once, and the ten largest hold about 9.1%. The chain carries TRBV5-1 and TRBJ1-2; D is possibly TRBD1 (5 bases). The sequencing sample was made of PBMCs. The receptor's source is a man aged 40-50 years in good health and CMV-seropositive. The CDR3 protein is CASKSKAGKGTDYGYTF. CDR3 in DNA: TGCGCCAGCAAATCTAAGGCAGGGAAGGGCACAGACTATGGCTACACCTTC. The full variable domain, in which reference TRBV5-1 and TRBJ1-2 provide the parts outside the CDR3, is KAGVTQTPRYLIKTRGQQVTLSCSPISGHRSVSWYQQTPGQGLQFLFEYFSETQRNKGNFPGRFSGRQFSNSRSEMNVSTLELGDSALYLCASKSKAGKGTDYGYTFGSGTRLTVV.